Each of the 26 T cell receptor beta chains below was sequenced from the same sample in a study of OX40 agonist ivuxolimab in advanced cancers. Some clones are missing from TCRdb's copy, which holds only in-frame ones; the method was immunoSEQ multiplex PCR. Of fewer than 60,000 clones listed, less than 85% are singletons. The sample consisted of CD4+ or CD8+ T cells sorted from blood, taken in a trial of the OX40 agonist ivuxolimab. The origin of the receptors is an adult with an advanced solid tumor such as melanoma, head and neck, liver or kidney cancer.

CDR3 sequence: CASSLDGASARTQYF. For the CDR3, the DNA is TGTGCCAGCAGCTTAGACGGGGCTAGCGCAAGGACCCAGTACTTC. The J gene is TRBJ2-5, the V gene TRBV11-2, with a possible D match to TRBD2 (6 bases). The germline CDR1 and CDR2 sequences are SGHAT and FQNNGV. The CDR3 is 15 residues long. Trimming shortened V by 0 bases and J by 7 bases, and 15 bases separated the two germline ends.

J is TRBJ1-4 and V is TRBV7-2, with a tentative D call TRBD1 (6 bases). V lost 5 bases and J lost 5, with 15 bases in between. The CDR3 totals 15 residues. CDR1 is SGHTA and CDR2 is FQGNSA in the germline V gene. The CDR3 here is CASSDRQVGNEKLFF. The CDR3 nucleotides read TGTGCCAGCAGCGACCGACAGGTGGGGAATGAAAAACTGTTTTTT.

The gene calls are TRBV5-1 and TRBJ1-1; weak D call: TRBD1 (6 bases). Trimming removed 4 bases at V and 1 base at J, with 14 bases between. Per the germline V gene, CDR1 is SGHRS and CDR2 is YFSETQ. The CDR3 spans 15 residues. This chain's CDR3 is CASSRGQPGNTEAFF. CDR3 nucleotide sequence: TGCGCCAGCAGCCGCGGACAGCCGGGGAACACTGAAGCTTTCTTT.

The V call is TRBV6-5, the J call TRBJ1-1; D gene ambiguous. The CDR3 length is 14 residues. Per the germline V gene, CDR1 is MNHEY and CDR2 is SVGAGI. V lost 5 bases, J lost 0 bases, and 10 bases lay in between. CDR3 sequence (DNA): TGTGCCAGCAGTAGACAAGGGATGAACACTGAAGCTTTCTTT. Translated: CASSRQGMNTEAFF.

The chain uses TRBV5-1 and TRBJ1-2; a weak D match, TRBD1 (5 bases). CDR1 and CDR2 (germline): SGHRS, YFSETQ. CDR3 length equals 14 residues. Trimming pared 0 bases from V and 4 bases from J, leaving 10 bases between. The CDR3 DNA sequence: TGCGCCAGCAGCTTGGGGGACGGAATCTATGGCTACACCTTC. Its protein product is CASSLGDGIYGYTF.

The chain carries TRBV5-4 and TRBJ1-1; D is possibly TRBD1 (5 bases). Germline loops: CDR1 SGHNT, CDR2 YYREEE (reference sequence). Trimming took 0 bases from V and 1 from J, leaving 13 bases between them. The CDR3 loop spans 16 amino acids. CDR3: CASSLVSGRRNTEAFF. The CDR3 DNA is TGTGCCAGCAGCTTGGTGTCAGGGCGACGGAACACTGAAGCTTTCTTT. Full variable domain (outside the CDR3, taken from reference TRBV5-4 and TRBJ1-1): ETGVTQSPTHLIKTRGQQVTLRCSSQSGHNTVSWYQQALGQGPQFIFQYYREEENGRGNFPPRFSGLQFPNYSSELNVNALELDDSALYLCASSLVSGRRNTEAFFGQGTRLTVV.

This sequence joins TRBV7-9 and TRBJ2-5; 14 bases align to TRBD2. Judging by the DNA end, TRBJ2-7 fits better; the J call may be wrong. The CDR3 has 15 amino acids. Per the germline V gene, CDR1 is SEHNR and CDR2 is FQNEAQ (reference sequence). CDR3 nucleotide sequence: TGTGCCAGCAGCTTTGGGACTAGCGGGGGCCACGAGCAGTACTTC. Protein: CASSFGTSGGHEQYF.

This clone occurred once. This sequence joins TRBV5-1 and TRBJ1-2; 12 bases agree with TRBD1. Germline values: CDR1 SGHRS, CDR2 YFSETQ. V lost 4 bases and J lost 4; bases outside the gene matches: 8. The CDR3 runs to 16 residues. The CDR3 is CASSLGTGGFGYGYTF. In nucleotides, the CDR3 is TGCGCCAGCAGCCTGGGGACAGGGGGCTTTGGCTATGGCTACACCTTC.

The chain joins TRBV14 to TRBJ2-4; possibly TRBD2 for D (5 bases). V was cut by 1 base and J by 13 bases, with 14 bases left in between. The CDR3 is made up of 13 amino acids. Germline assignment: CDR1 SGHDN and CDR2 FVKESK. CDR3 region: CASSQGVGLIQYF. Here the CDR3 DNA reads TGTGCCAGCAGCCAAGGTGTCGGACTCATACAGTACTTC.

V gene TRBV19 combines with J gene TRBJ2-2; TRBD2 matches at 10 bases. The CDR3 extends over 17 amino acids. V dropped 5 bases and J dropped 5; count of bases not matched to a gene: 11. CDR1 LNHDA and CDR2 SQIVND come from the germline V gene (reference sequence). CDR3 bases: TGTGCCAGTAGTGCCCAAGGGTCTAGCGGGAGAACCGGGGAGCTGTTTTTT. Amino acid sequence: CASSAQGSSGRTGELFF.

This sequence joins TRBV29-1 and TRBJ1-2; D perhaps matches TRBD1 (6 bases). Germline loops: CDR1 SQVTM, CDR2 ANQGSEA. V dropped 3 bases and J dropped 4 bases, with 12 bases sitting between them. CDR3 length: 13 amino acids. CDR3: CSVDYQGTYGYTF. CDR3 DNA: TGCAGCGTTGACTATCAGGGGACCTATGGCTACACCTTC.

The chain uses TRBV4-2 and TRBJ2-6; D tentatively fits TRBD1 or TRBD2 (5 bases each). With 1 base removed from V and 4 bases from J, the gap between germline ends came to 8 bases. CDR1 and CDR2 (germline): LGHNA, YNFKEQ. CDR3 length equals 15 residues. The CDR3 DNA follows: TGTGCCAGCAGCCAAGGAGGGACCGGGGCCAACGTCCTGACTTTC. Protein sequence: CASSQGGTGANVLTF.

This clone has more than one count but fewer than ten. The chain employs TRBV6-1 and TRBJ1-2; no reliable D call. The ends were cut back, 6 bases at V and 6 bases at J, with 14 bases in the middle. The CDR3 is 13 residues long. Germline CDR1 MNHNS, CDR2 SASEGT. CDR3 in amino acids: CASSPAPWDGYTF. CDR3 DNA sequence: TGTGCCAGCAGCCCCGCTCCGTGGGATGGCTACACCTTC.

This clone was picked up a small number of times. V usage is TRBV29-1 and J usage is TRBJ1-2; 7 bases map to TRBD1. Per germline, CDR1 SQVTM and CDR2 ANQGSEA. CDR3 length: 12 amino acids. Trimming at V came to 5 bases and at J to 6 bases, leaving 6 bases not matched to a gene. CDR3 sequence reads: CSVLEGGDGYTF. The CDR3 DNA follows: TGCAGCGTTCTTGAAGGGGGCGATGGCTACACCTTC.

The chain couples TRBV4-3 to TRBJ2-5, with D perhaps matching TRBD2 (6 bases). Trimming took off 1 base at V and 7 bases at J, with 16 bases between the two ends. Germline lookup yields CDR1 LGHNA and CDR2 YSLEER. The CDR3 is made up of 15 amino acids. The chain's CDR3 is CASSQVRLGGGTQYF. The CDR3 coding sequence is TGCGCCAGCAGCCAAGTTAGACTTGGGGGAGGGACCCAGTACTTC.

The CDR3 here is CASRSLRASTDTQYF. The CDR3 DNA sequence: TGTGCCAGCAGATCACTCAGGGCTAGCACAGATACGCAGTATTTT. The V and J genes are TRBV6-1 and TRBJ2-3; D perhaps matches TRBD1 (5 bases). Germline assignment: CDR1 MNHNS and CDR2 SASEGT. V lost 6 bases and J lost 0, with 13 bases in between. The CDR3 contains 15 residues.

The V and J genes are TRBV30 and TRBJ1-4; 10 positions agree with TRBD1. Per germline, CDR1 GTSNPN and CDR2 SVGIG (reference sequence). V lost 0 bases, J lost 7 bases, and 5 bases stayed unmatched. The CDR3 has 15 amino acids. CDR3 sequence: CAWSVRGTGVEKLFF. In DNA form, the CDR3 reads TGTGCCTGGAGTGTACGAGGGACAGGGGTTGAAAAACTGTTTTTT.

This clone was found once. V usage is TRBV18 and J usage is TRBJ2-7; 8 positions match TRBD1. The germline CDR1 and CDR2 sequences are KGHSH and LQKENI. The CDR3 has 12 amino acids. With 4 bases clipped from V and 9 bases from J, the junction kept 5 bases outside the gene matches. The CDR3 region is CASSLGQGGQYF. The CDR3 DNA reads as TGTGCCAGCTCACTAGGACAGGGAGGGCAGTACTTC. The variable domain in full, completed from reference TRBV18 and TRBJ2-7, reads NAGVMQNPRHLVRRRGQEARLRCSPMKGHSHVYWYRQLPEEGLKFMVYLQKENIIDESGMPKERFSAEFPKEGPSILRIQQVVRGDSAAYFCASSLGQGGQYFGPGTRLTVT.

The count of this clone is one. This rearrangement joins TRBV10-1 to TRBJ2-2, with 9 nucleotides matching TRBD2. The length of the CDR3 is 17 residues. The V gene's germline CDR1 is WNHNN and CDR2 SYGVQD (reference sequence). With V trimmed by 3 bases and J by 2 bases, 7 bases remained unmatched. In DNA, the CDR3 is TGCGCCAGCAGTGACGGCTGGCGGGGGGGCAACACCGGGGAGCTGTTTTTT. Translating it yields CASSDGWRGGNTGELFF.

Concerning this clone itself: This same CDR3 is encoded by further DNA sequences in the sample. This chain joins TRBV7-2 and TRBJ2-5, with TRBD2 as a possible D gene (7 bases). Germline V gene sequence: CDR1 SGHTA, CDR2 FQGNSA. The CDR3 runs 15 residues. Trimming took 1 base from V and 5 from J, leaving 14 bases between them. The CDR3 DNA reads as TGTGCCAGCAGCTTAGTGGGGGGGGGCTGGGAGACCCAGTACTTC. Translated: CASSLVGGGWETQYF.

Details on this clone: The same CDR3 can be traced to other DNA sequences in this sample. V gene TRBV5-6 combines with J gene TRBJ2-5, with D perhaps TRBD1 or TRBD2 (5 bases each). Germline CDR1 SGHDT, CDR2 YYEEEE. The CDR3 sequence is 17 residues long. The ends were cut back, 2 bases at V and 2 bases at J, with 19 bases in the middle. The CDR3, as DNA: TGTGCCAGCAGCTTTTTGAGGTGGCAGGGAGAGCAAGAGACCCAGTACTTC. Translation: CASSFLRWQGEQETQYF.

This sequence joins TRBV5-1 and TRBJ2-7; D perhaps matches TRBD2 (7 bases). V shed 0 bases and J shed 0 bases, with 13 bases lying between them. Germline values: CDR1 SGHRS, CDR2 YFSETQ. The CDR3 covers 16 residues. For the CDR3, the DNA is TGCGCCAGCAGCTTGGTGTCGGGGGGCAGCTCCTACGAGCAGTACTTC. This encodes CASSLVSGGSSYEQYF.

This chain connects TRBV6-5 to TRBJ2-1, with 13 bases identical to TRBD2. With V trimmed by 4 bases and J by 8 bases, 5 bases remained unmatched. CDR1 is MNHEY, CDR2 SVGAGI, per germline. The CDR3 runs 15 residues. CDR3: CASSSTSGRLHEQFF. CDR3 DNA: TGTGCCAGCAGTTCGACTAGCGGGAGGTTGCATGAGCAGTTCTTC.

The CDR3 coding sequence is TGTGCCAGCAGTTACTCTCTCGGAAAAGCCGGGGAGCTGTTTTTT. Translated: CASSYSLGKAGELFF. This chain links TRBV6-6 with TRBJ2-2; D gene unclear. CDR1 is MNHNY and CDR2 is SVGAGI in the germline V gene (reference sequence). V lost 0 bases to trimming and J lost 6 bases, with 11 bases between them. The CDR3 totals 15 residues.

This clone occurred once. The V call is TRBV18, the J call TRBJ2-1; D is unresolved. Germline CDR1 is KGHSH and CDR2 is LQKENI. The CDR3 runs 15 residues. Trimming stripped 1 base from V and 2 bases from J, with 9 bases between. In DNA, the CDR3 is TGTGCCAGCTCACCACTCAGTTCTCCCTACAATGAGCAGTTCTTC. It is translated as CASSPLSSPYNEQFF.

The chain combines TRBV9 with TRBJ1-3; possibly TRBD1 for D (6 bases). The CDR3 is made up of 15 amino acids. The germline V and J ends were trimmed by 0 bases and 8 bases, with 15 bases remaining between them. Germline V gives CDR1 SGDLS, CDR2 YYNGEE. CDR3 bases: TGTGCCAGCAGCGTAGGCCCCCAACAGGGAGACACCATATATTTT. Its protein product is CASSVGPQQGDTIYF. Complete variable domain (other parts from reference TRBV9 and TRBJ1-3): DSGVTQTPKHLITATGQRVTLRCSPRSGDLSVYWYQQSLDQGLQFLIQYYNGEERAKGNILERFSAQQFPDLHSELNLSSLELGDSALYFCASSVGPQQGDTIYFGEGSWLTVV.